This T cell receptor (beta chain) was sequenced in a study of beta chain features in type 1 diabetes. General observations from the study: Possible PCR preference for shorter templates applied equally to patients and controls. Type 1 diabetes patients had TCRB CDR3s that were shorter (moderately but significantly so) in all four CD4+ subsets.

The germline gives CDR1 SGHAT, CDR2 FQNNGV. CDR3 length: 15 amino acids. J gave up 6 bases and V 3 bases, and 9 bases lay outside the gene matches. As concerns this clone: The target antigen is unknown.

As every portion of the isolated RNA was reverse transcribed, the sequencing read expressed TCRB transcripts. Profiled with immunoSEQ multiplex PCR; TCRdb holds only in-frame clones, not every one. Counted here are roughly 160,000 clones, approximately 8.1% occurring once; the ten biggest clones make up about 0.9%. This TCR derives from a woman in her thirties or forties with type 1 diabetes. The sequenced material came from central memory CD4+ T cells from blood. This rearrangement joins TRBV11-2 to TRBJ2-5, with 8 nucleotides matching TRBD1. The CDR3 loop is CASSLGQAQGKTQYF. In DNA, the CDR3 is TGTGCCAGCAGCTTGGGACAGGCCCAAGGAAAGACCCAGTACTTC.